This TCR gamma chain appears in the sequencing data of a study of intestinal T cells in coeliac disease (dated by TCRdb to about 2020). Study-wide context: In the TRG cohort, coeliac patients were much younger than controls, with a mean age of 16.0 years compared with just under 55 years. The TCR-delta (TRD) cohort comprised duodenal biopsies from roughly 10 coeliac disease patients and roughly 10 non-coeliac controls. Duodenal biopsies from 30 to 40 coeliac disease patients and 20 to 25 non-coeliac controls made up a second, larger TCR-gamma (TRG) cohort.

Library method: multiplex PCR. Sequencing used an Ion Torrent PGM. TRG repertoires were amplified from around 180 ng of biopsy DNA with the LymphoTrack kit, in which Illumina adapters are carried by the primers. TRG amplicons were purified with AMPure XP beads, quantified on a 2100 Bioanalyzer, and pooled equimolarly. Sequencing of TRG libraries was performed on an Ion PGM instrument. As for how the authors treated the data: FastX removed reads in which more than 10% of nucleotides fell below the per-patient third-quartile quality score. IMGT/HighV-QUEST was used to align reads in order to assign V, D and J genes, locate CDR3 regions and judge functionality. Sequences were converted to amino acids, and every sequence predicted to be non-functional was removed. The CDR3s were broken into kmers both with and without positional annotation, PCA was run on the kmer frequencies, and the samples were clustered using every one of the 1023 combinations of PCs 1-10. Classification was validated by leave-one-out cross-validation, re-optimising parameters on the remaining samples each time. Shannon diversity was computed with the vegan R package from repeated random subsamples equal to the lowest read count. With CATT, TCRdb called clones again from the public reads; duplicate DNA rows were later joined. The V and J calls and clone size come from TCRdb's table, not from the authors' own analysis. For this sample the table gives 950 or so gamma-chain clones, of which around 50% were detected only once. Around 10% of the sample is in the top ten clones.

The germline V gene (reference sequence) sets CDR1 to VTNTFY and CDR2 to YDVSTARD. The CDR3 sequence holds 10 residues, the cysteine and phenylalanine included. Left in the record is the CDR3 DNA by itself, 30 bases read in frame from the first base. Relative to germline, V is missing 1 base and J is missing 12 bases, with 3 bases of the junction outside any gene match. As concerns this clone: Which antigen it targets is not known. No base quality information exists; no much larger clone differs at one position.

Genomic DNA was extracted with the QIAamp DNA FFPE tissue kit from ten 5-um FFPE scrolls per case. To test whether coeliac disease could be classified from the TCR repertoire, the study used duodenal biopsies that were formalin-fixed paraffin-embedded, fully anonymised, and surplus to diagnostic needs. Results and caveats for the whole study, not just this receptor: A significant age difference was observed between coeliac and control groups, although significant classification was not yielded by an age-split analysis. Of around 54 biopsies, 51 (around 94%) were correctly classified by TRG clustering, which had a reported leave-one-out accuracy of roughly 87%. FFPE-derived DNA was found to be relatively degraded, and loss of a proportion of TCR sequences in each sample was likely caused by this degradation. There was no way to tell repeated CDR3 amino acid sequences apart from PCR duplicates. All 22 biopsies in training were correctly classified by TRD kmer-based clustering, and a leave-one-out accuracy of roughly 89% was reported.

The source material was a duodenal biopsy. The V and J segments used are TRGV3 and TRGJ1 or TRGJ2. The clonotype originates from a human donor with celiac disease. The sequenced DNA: TGTGCCACCTGGGACAGCGGGAAACTCTTT. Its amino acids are CATWDSGKLF.